This TCR beta chain appears in the sequencing data of a study of blood T cell repertoires in COVID-19. On the study more broadly: The United States, Italy and Spain were the sources of the acute and convalescent COVID-19 samples. T cells, B-cell-depleted T cells, or PBMCs provided the cDNA or gDNA that served as material.

This CDR3 is built from 17 residues. Germline lookup yields CDR1 KGHSH and CDR2 LQKENI. The V gene end was trimmed by 6 bases and the J gene end by 4 bases; junction bases not matched to a gene: 13. Clones were read by immunoSEQ multiplex PCR, and TCRdb kept only the in-frame ones, dropping some. The sample has 200,000 to 250,000 clones, around 84% seen once. Sequencing input: peripheral blood. The clonotype originates from a human donor in a cohort sampled during active COVID-19. V and J are TRBV18 and TRBJ2-2, with 8 bases that match TRBD2. The CDR3 DNA reads as TGTGCCAGCTCCTCAACCCAAGCGGGAGACGTCACCGGGGAGCTGTTTTTT. Its translation is CASSSTQAGDVTGELFF.